A single sample is the source of the 2 T cell receptor beta chains below, sequenced in a study of immune cell composition in non-small cell lung cancer. TCRdb's table, derived via immunoSEQ multiplex PCR, lists solely in-frame clones and lacks some. This sample carries more than 7,500 clones, approximately 70% of them seen once, and the ten largest clones take 7.5% to 9.5%. Sequenced sample: lung tumor tissue. All receptors come from a human donor with non-small cell lung cancer.

This chain joins TRBV5-3 and TRBJ2-7; D is unresolved. TRBV5-3 is annotated as an ORF whose role is uncertain. The length of the CDR3 is 12 residues. The V end was cut by 8 bases, the J end by 7 bases, with 16 bases between. The CDR3 bases are TGTGCCAGCAGCCCGAGAACCACGGAGCAGTACTTC. Translating it yields CASSPRTTEQYF.

The chain links TRBV7-2 to TRBJ2-1; D uncertain. Trimming removed 0 bases from V and 10 bases from J, with 13 bases in between. Germline-derived CDR1 and CDR2 are SGHTA and FQGNSA. This CDR3 is built from 14 residues. CDR3 nucleotide sequence: TGTGCCAGCAGCTTAGCGGCCGGGCTCCAGGAGCAGTTCTTC. Its protein product is CASSLAAGLQEQFF.